This TCR beta chain was retrieved from a study of cytomegalovirus exposure and HLA in healthy donors. Study-level results: On later analysis, the bulk of CMV-associated TCR beta chains appeared to be HLA-restricted. The listing of 150 to 200 TCR beta chains classed them as cytomegalovirus-associated. Most TCR sequences were uncommon, yet certain public TCRs appeared in many donors.

About this clone itself: The antigen is undetermined.

With 60 Vbeta and 13 Jbeta primers, the PCR was carried out. Repertoires were generated with immunoSEQ multiplex PCR, while TCRdb's copy carries only in-frame clones and drops some. The data show roughly 100,000 clones, 69% seen once. This TCR was recovered from a man younger than 45 in good health and CMV-seronegative. The sequencing sample was made of PBMCs.

This chain's CDR3 is CASSLTPSPAAYEQYF. CDR3 coding DNA: TGTGCCAGCAGTTTAACCCCCAGTCCCGCGGCCTACGAGCAGTACTTC. The V gene is TRBV27, the J gene TRBJ2-7; no clear D. The V end lost 2 bases, the J end lost 2 bases, and 16 bases lay between the germline ends. Germline V CDR1 and CDR2: MNHEY, SMNVEV (reference sequence). The length of the CDR3 is 16 residues.